The rows below give T cell receptor beta chains drawn from one sample of a study of cytomegalovirus exposure and HLA in healthy donors. Generated by immunoSEQ multiplex PCR, the TCRdb table keeps only in-frame clones and is missing some. The table lists approximately 150,000 clones, roughly four fifths of them singletons. Sample: PBMCs. The receptor source for this set is a female donor in good health and CMV-seronegative. Each CDR3 is given with its conserved first and last residue. The order of the fields is D gene, V gene, clone size, J gene, CDR3 DNA, CDR3 protein. D genes are given only for firm matches. Clone size is not always given. Where it is, it says once, few, many or a class for expanded clones.

-	TRBV7-9	-	TRBJ2-3	TGTGCCAGCAGCTTAGATTACGGTTCCACAGATACGCAGTATTTT	CASSLDYGSTDTQYF
TRBD2	TRBV7-6	few	TRBJ2-1	TGTGCCAGCAGCTTACGAGGGGAGGGGAATGAGCAGTTCTTC	CASSLRGEGNEQFF
-	TRBV18	-	TRBJ2-3	TGTGCCAGCTCACCATCAGGGCCTAGCACAGATACGCAGTATTTT	CASSPSGPSTDTQYF
TRBD2	TRBV9	-	TRBJ2-5	TGTGCCAGCAGCGTAGCCCCGCGGGGGGGCTGGGAGACCCAGTACTTC	CASSVAPRGGWETQYF
TRBD2	TRBV7-2	few	TRBJ2-3	TGTGCCAGCAGCTTATCTAGCGGGAGGGCGGATACGCAGTATTTT	CASSLSSGRADTQYF
-	TRBV14	-	TRBJ1-6	TGTGCCAGCAGCCAAGATCTGGGAGACTCACCCCTCCACTTT	CASSQDLGDSPLHF
TRBD1	TRBV5-1	-	TRBJ2-3	TGCGCCAGCAGCTTGGCCGGGAGACAGGGGAAAGATACGCAGTATTTT	CASSLAGRQGKDTQYF
-	TRBV27	-	TRBJ1-1	TGTGCCAGCAGTAGGGGCCACCCCTTGAACACTGAAGCTTTCTTT	CASSRGHPLNTEAFF
-	TRBV4-2	-	TRBJ2-7	TGTGCCAGCAGCCAGGGGCCAAACCCCCTCGAGCAGTACTTC	CASSQGPNPLEQYF
-	TRBV4-1	few	TRBJ1-3	TGCGCCAGCAGCCAACTGCCCCTAGGACAGAGAACTGGAAACACCATATATTTT	CASSQLPLGQRTGNTIYF
TRBD1	TRBV4-3	-	TRBJ1-4	TGCGCCAGCAGCCAAGAATGGACAGGGAAAGAAAAACTGTTTTTT	CASSQEWTGKEKLFF
-	TRBV7-9	-	TRBJ2-5	TGTTCCGGAGAAGAGACCCAGTACTTC	CSGEETQYF
-	TRBV18	once	TRBJ2-7	TGTGCCAGCTCATTAAGCAGGGAACGAGAGCAGTACTTC	CASSLSREREQYF
-	TRBV30	-	TRBJ2-7	TGTGCCTGGAGTGTACGATTTTCGGGCAGGGACATCTACGAGCAGTACTTC	CAWSVRFSGRDIYEQYF
-	TRBV18	-	TRBJ1-1	TGTGCCAGCTCTCAACAAACAGGGAACACTGAAGCTTTCTTT	CASSQQTGNTEAFF
-	TRBV5-1	-	TRBJ2-7	TGCGCCAGCAGCTGGAGGGGACGTTCTGGCGAGCAGTACTTC	CASSWRGRSGEQYF
TRBD1	TRBV13	-	TRBJ2-7	TGTGCCAGCAGCCAGTTAGTACCGGGACAGGCTACCTTCGAGCAGTACTTC	CASSQLVPGQATFEQYF
-	TRBV4-2	-	TRBJ1-1	TGTGCCAGCAGCCAAGACGAGGGAGAGACTGAAGCTTTCTTT	CASSQDEGETEAFF
-	TRBV6-6	-	TRBJ2-5	TGTGCCAGCAGTAACGTACTAACTAAAGAGACCCAGTACTTC	CASSNVLTKETQYF
-	TRBV4-1	-	TRBJ1-5	TGCGCCAGCAGCCAACTTCCCCCAGGGGAGGGAAATCAGCCCCAGCATTTT	CASSQLPPGEGNQPQHF
TRBD1	TRBV18	-	TRBJ1-5	TGTGCCAGCTCACCAGGGACAGGGATGAATCAGCCCCAGCATTTT	CASSPGTGMNQPQHF
-	TRBV11-2	-	TRBJ2-5	TGTGCCAGCAGCTATGGACTGGGGGAGACCCAGTACTTC	CASSYGLGETQYF
TRBD1	TRBV6-5	-	TRBJ1-1	TGTGCCAGCACCACGACACCGGGACAGGGGACTGAAGCTTTCTTT	CASTTTPGQGTEAFF
-	TRBV6-5	-	TRBJ2-7	TGTGCCAGCAGTCGCCGCCCAGGGACAAGCTACGAGCAGTACTTC	CASSRRPGTSYEQYF
-	TRBV28	-	TRBJ1-6	TGTGCCAGCAGTTTATTGGCGGGGGAATCATCACCCCTCCACTTT	CASSLLAGESSPLHF
-	TRBV6-5	-	TRBJ1-5	TGTGCCAGCAGTTACCTAGTGGGTCAGCCCCAGCATTTT	CASSYLVGQPQHF
TRBD2	TRBV7-6	-	TRBJ2-1	TGTGCCAGCAGCTTAATACTTAGCGGGGGGACCTACAATGAGCAGTTCTTC	CASSLILSGGTYNEQFF
-	TRBV7-2	few	TRBJ2-1	TGTGCCAGCAGCTTAGACAGGGCCTACAATGAGCAGTTCTTC	CASSLDRAYNEQFF
TRBD1	TRBV9	few	TRBJ1-3	TGTGCCAGCAGCGTAGAAGGGGGCGGAAACACCATATATTTT	CASSVEGGGNTIYF
-	TRBV28	-	TRBJ2-6	TGTGCCAGCAGTTTGGCGGGGTCTGGGGCCAACGTCCTGACTTTC	CASSLAGSGANVLTF
-	TRBV11-2	-	TRBJ1-1	TGTGCCAGCAGCTCCCCCGCGCGCGAGGCTTTCTTT	CASSSPAREAFF
-	TRBV2	-	TRBJ2-1	TGTGCCAGCACGTCCCCAGGGAACAATGAGCAGTTCTTC	CASTSPGNNEQFF
-	TRBV5-8	-	TRBJ2-4	TGTGCCAGCAGCCAACCGGGACTCAAGGCCAAAAACATTCAGTACTTC	CASSQPGLKAKNIQYF
TRBD1	TRBV6-6	once	TRBJ1-3	TGTGCCAGCTCTCTGGGACAGGGAGACAACACCATATATTTT	CASSLGQGDNTIYF
TRBD2	TRBV4-3	few	TRBJ2-1	TGCGCCAGCAGCCAAGATAGGAGCGGGATCCGTAAAAATGAGCAGTTCTTC	CASSQDRSGIRKNEQFF
TRBD2	TRBV9	-	TRBJ2-4	TGTGCCAGCAGCGTAGAGGCTAGCGGGAGAGCCAAAAACATTCAGTACTTC	CASSVEASGRAKNIQYF
-	TRBV7-9	once	TRBJ1-5	TGTGCCAGCAGCGGGGGGTATCAGCCCCAGCATTTT	CASSGGYQPQHF
-	TRBV9	-	TRBJ1-2	TGTGCCAGCAGCTCAGGGGTCCATGGCTACACCTTC	CASSSGVHGYTF
TRBD1	TRBV9	-	TRBJ1-5	TGTGCCAGCGGTGGGGATACAGGGGATCAGCCCCAGCATTTT	CASGGDTGDQPQHF
TRBD1	TRBV4-3	-	TRBJ2-1	TGCGCCAGCAGGCCGGGACAGGGGGCGAATGAGCAGTTCTTC	CASRPGQGANEQFF
TRBD2	TRBV13	-	TRBJ2-7	TGTGCCAGCAGCCACTGGGGGGGGTCGTCCTACGAGCAGTACTTC	CASSHWGGSSYEQYF
TRBD1	TRBV4-1	-	TRBJ1-3	TGCGCCAGCAGCCCCGGGACAGCTAACACCATATATTTT	CASSPGTANTIYF
TRBD2	TRBV9	-	TRBJ2-1	TGTGCCAGCAGCCCCCGCGTGTGGGAGGGCAATGAGCAGTTCTTC	CASSPRVWEGNEQFF
TRBD1	TRBV28	-	TRBJ1-2	TGTGCCAGCAGTGTCTTTCCGGGACAGGGAGCTTCCTATGGCTACACCTTC	CASSVFPGQGASYGYTF
TRBD2	TRBV7-7	-	TRBJ2-2	TGTGCTAGCAGCATCGGGAGGGCCGGGGAGCTGTTTTTT	CASSIGRAGELFF